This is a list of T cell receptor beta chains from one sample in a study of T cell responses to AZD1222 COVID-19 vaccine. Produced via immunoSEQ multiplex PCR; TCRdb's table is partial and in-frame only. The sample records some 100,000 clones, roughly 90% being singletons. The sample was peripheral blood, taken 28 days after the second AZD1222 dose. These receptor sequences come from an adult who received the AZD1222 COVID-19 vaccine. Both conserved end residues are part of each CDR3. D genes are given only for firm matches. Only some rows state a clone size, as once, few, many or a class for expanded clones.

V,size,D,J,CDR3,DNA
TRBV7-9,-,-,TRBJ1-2,CASSYIGYGYTF,TGTGCCAGCAGCTATATAGGATATGGCTACACCTTC
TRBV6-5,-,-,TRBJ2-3,CASSLNPDTQYF,TGTGCCAGCAGCCTAAACCCAGATACGCAGTATTTT
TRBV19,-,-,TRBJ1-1,CASTPRGYTEAFF,TGTGCCAGTACCCCTAGGGGGTACACTGAAGCTTTCTTT
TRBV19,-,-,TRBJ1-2,CASSPTGTLGGYTF,TGTGCCAGTAGTCCAACAGGGACCCTTGGAGGCTACACCTTC
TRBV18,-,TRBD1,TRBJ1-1,CASSPGQGGTEAFF,TGTGCCAGCTCACCCGGACAGGGTGGGACTGAAGCTTTCTTT
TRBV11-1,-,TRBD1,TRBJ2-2,CASKQGAGTGELFF,TGTGCCAGCAAACAGGGGGCGGGCACCGGGGAGCTGTTTTTT
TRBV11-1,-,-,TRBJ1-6,CASSLAPGREGAPLHF,TGTGCCAGCAGCTTAGCGCCTGGCAGGGAAGGCGCACCCCTCCACTTT
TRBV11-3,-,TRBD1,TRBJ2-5,CASSLSRGQEETQYF,TGTGCCAGCAGCTTAAGTCGCGGACAGGAAGAGACCCAGTACTTC
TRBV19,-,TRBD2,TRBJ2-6,CASSIAGVGANVLTF,TGTGCCAGTAGTATCGCGGGGGTTGGGGCCAACGTCCTGACTTTC
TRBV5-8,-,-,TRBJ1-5,CASSLEGRQRGNQPQHF,TGTGCCAGCAGCTTGGAAGGGCGACAGAGGGGCAATCAGCCCCAGCATTTT
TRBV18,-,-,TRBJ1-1,CASSPRQTEAFF,TGTGCCAGCTCACCACGGCAGACCGAAGCTTTCTTT
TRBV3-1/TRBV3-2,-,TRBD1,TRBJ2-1,CASSQGWDRRPQFF,TGTGCCAGCAGCCAAGGGTGGGACAGGAGACCCCAGTTCTTC
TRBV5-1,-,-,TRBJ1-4,CASKSGQRNEKLFF,TGCGCCAGCAAGTCGGGACAACGAAATGAAAAACTGTTTTTT
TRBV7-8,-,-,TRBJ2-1,CASSRRETNNEQFF,TGTGCCAGCAGCCGTCGGGAGACCAACAATGAGCAGTTCTTC
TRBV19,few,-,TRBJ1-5,CASIPGSVQTQPQHF,TGTGCCAGTATCCCAGGGTCGGTCCAAACTCAGCCCCAGCATTTT
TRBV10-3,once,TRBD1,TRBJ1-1,CAIREGTGSTEAFF,TGTGCCATCAGGGAGGGGACAGGGAGCACTGAAGCTTTCTTT
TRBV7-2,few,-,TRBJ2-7,CASSLRGSYEQYF,TGTGCCAGCAGCTTACGAGGGAGCTACGAGCAGTACTTC
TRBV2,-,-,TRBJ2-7,CASSETGRTQQYF,TGTGCCAGCAGTGAAACCGGCCGTACTCAGCAGTACTTC
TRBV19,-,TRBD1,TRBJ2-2,CASSVTGGSLPGELFF,TGTGCCAGTAGTGTCACAGGGGGTTCCCTGCCCGGGGAGCTGTTTTTT
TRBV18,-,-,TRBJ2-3,CASSPERGTAPQYF,TGTGCCAGCTCACCAGAAAGGGGAACGGCTCCGCAGTATTTT
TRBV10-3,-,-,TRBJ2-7,CAIAGTNEQYF,TGTGCCATCGCAGGGACCAACGAGCAGTACTTC
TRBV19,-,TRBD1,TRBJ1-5,CASSIGTGSFQPQHF,TGTGCCAGTAGTATAGGGACAGGGTCGTTTCAGCCCCAGCATTTT
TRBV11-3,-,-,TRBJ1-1,CASSMGPKAEAFF,TGTGCCAGCAGCATGGGTCCCAAGGCTGAAGCTTTCTTT